This passage covers 30 T cell receptor beta chains from one sample sequenced in a study of somatic mutations in cytotoxic T cells in rheumatoid arthritis. Using immunoSEQ multiplex PCR, the repertoire was profiled, and TCRdb retains in-frame clones only, with some absent. The data hold more than 9,500 clones, with around 83% observed a single time. Sequenced: CD8+ T cells sorted from blood. The receptor set was obtained from a woman aged 55-69 years in good health.

The chain carries TRBV5-6 and TRBJ1-1; the D is unclear. Trimming removed 0 bases at V and 5 bases at J, with 11 bases between. The CDR3 totals 14 residues. The germline CDR1 and CDR2 sequences are SGHDT and YYEEEE. In nucleotides, the CDR3 is TGTGCCAGCAGCTTGGAGCGGGGAGGGACTGAAGCTTTCTTT. Translation gives CASSLERGGTEAFF.

This chain uses TRBV5-8 with TRBJ2-3; 8 nucleotides line up with TRBD1. The CDR3 has 16 residues. Germline CDR1 SGHTS, CDR2 YDEGEE. Trimming removed 3 bases from V and 6 bases from J; junction bases left unmatched: 12. CDR3 sequence (DNA): TGTGCCAGCAGCTCCCCAGGGGGCCGGTGGTTGGATACGCAGTATTTT. This codes for CASSSPGGRWLDTQYF.

V and J are TRBV11-2 and TRBJ2-3; the D is unclear. In germline, CDR1 is SGHAT, CDR2 FQNNGV. This CDR3 has 13 amino acids. Trimming stripped 5 bases from V and 1 base from J, with 7 bases between. The chain's CDR3 is CASSTRGTDTQYF. The CDR3 nucleotides are TGTGCCAGCAGCACACGGGGCACAGATACGCAGTATTTT.

As regards this clone: Additional DNA sequences in this sample encode the identical CDR3. The chain joins TRBV7-2 to TRBJ2-7; TRBD1 aligns across 9 bases. The ends lost 6 bases at V and 5 bases at J; junction bases unmatched: 8. The CDR3 is 14 amino acids. From germline, CDR1 is SGHTA and CDR2 FQGNSA. CDR3 in DNA: TGTGCCAGCAGTTATACACAGGGGGCCAACGAGCAGTACTTC. It is translated as CASSYTQGANEQYF.

This chain joins TRBV6-5 and TRBJ2-1; 10 bases align to TRBD2. CDR1 MNHEY and CDR2 SVGAGI come from the germline V gene. The CDR3 has 15 amino acids. V lost 0 bases and J lost 6; bases outside the gene matches: 2. The CDR3 region has the DNA TGTGCCAGCAGTTACTCAGCTAGCGGGGGCAATGAGCAGTTCTTC. Protein product: CASSYSASGGNEQFF.

J is TRBJ2-3 and V is TRBV7-9; 7 nucleotides agree with TRBD2. Germline trimming cut 8 bases from V and 3 bases from J; bases unmatched to any gene: 5. The length of the CDR3 is 13 residues. In germline, CDR1 is SEHNR, CDR2 FQNEAQ (reference sequence). The CDR3 reads CASDSSGTDTQYF. CDR3 nucleotides: TGTGCCAGCGACTCTAGCGGTACAGATACGCAGTATTTT.

In its sample, this clone was seen a few times. The chain has TRBV5-1 and TRBJ2-6; weak D call: TRBD1 (8 bases). The V end was cut by 4 bases, the J end by 1 base, with 18 bases between. CDR3 length: 18 amino acids. Germline V lookup: CDR1 SGHRS, CDR2 YFSETQ. The CDR3 spells CASSGGGTGVSGANVLTF. In DNA, the CDR3 is TGCGCCAGCAGCGGGGGGGGGACAGGAGTTTCTGGGGCCAACGTCCTGACTTTC.

The chain couples TRBV7-9 to TRBJ2-6, with 8 bases matching TRBD2. Germline assignment: CDR1 SEHNR and CDR2 FQNEAQ (reference sequence). This CDR3 has 17 amino acids. After removal of 5 bases from V and 0 bases from J, the junction contained 6 bases not matched to a gene. DNA for the CDR3: TGTGCCAGCAGCAAATCGGGACTAGGCTCTGGGGCCAACGTCCTGACTTTC. Its translation: CASSKSGLGSGANVLTF.

This chain uses TRBV9 with TRBJ1-2; tentatively, D is TRBD1 (5 bases). The CDR3 totals 14 residues. Looked up from germline, CDR1 is SGDLS and CDR2 is YYNGEE. Trimming took 0 bases from V and 5 from J, leaving 11 bases between them. The CDR3 sequence is CASSVAQGTYGYTF. The DNA for the CDR3 is TGTGCCAGCAGCGTAGCCCAGGGAACGTATGGCTACACCTTC.

CDR3 residues: CASSSSGTEAFF. The CDR3 DNA sequence: TGTGCCAGCAGCTCCTCGGGCACTGAAGCTTTCTTT. The V call is TRBV11-2, the J call TRBJ1-1; no reliable D call. This CDR3 spans 12 amino acids. Germline assignment: CDR1 SGHAT and CDR2 FQNNGV. The V and J ends lost 4 bases and 4 bases respectively, with 7 bases between them.

This clone was seen a single time. The rearrangement links TRBV4-1 to TRBJ2-2, with 9 nucleotides matching TRBD1. Germline-derived CDR1 and CDR2 are MGHRA and YSYEKL. V lost 3 bases, J lost 3 bases, and 2 bases stayed unmatched. The CDR3 spans 15 residues. The CDR3 sequence: CASSQDRGDTGELFF. In DNA form, the CDR3 reads TGCGCCAGCAGCCAGGACAGGGGTGACACCGGGGAGCTGTTTTTT.

The rearrangement joins TRBV14 to TRBJ1-2, with 7 bases lining up with TRBD1. CDR1 is SGHDN, CDR2 FVKESK, per germline. The length of the CDR3 is 14 residues. With V trimmed by 1 base and J by 3 bases, 2 bases remained unmatched. CDR3 protein: CASSQGTGYYGYTF. The CDR3 DNA is TGTGCCAGCAGCCAAGGGACAGGATACTATGGCTACACCTTC.

V gene TRBV6-5 combines with J gene TRBJ2-7, with 15 bases matching TRBD2. In germline, CDR1 is MNHEY, CDR2 SVGAGI. The J segment lost 4 bases and the V segment lost 0 bases, leaving 1 base of the junction unmatched. CDR3 length equals 16 residues. The CDR3 DNA is TGTGCCAGCAGTTACTCGGGGACTAGCGGGGGGTACGAGCAGTACTTC. Translated, it gives CASSYSGTSGGYEQYF.

V gene TRBV19 combines with J gene TRBJ2-1; possible D gene TRBD2, 6 bases. CDR1 LNHDA and CDR2 SQIVND come from the germline V gene (reference sequence). V was trimmed by 0 bases and J by 2 bases, leaving 8 bases between them. The CDR3 is 15 residues long. CDR3 sequence reads: CASSIDGGPYNEQFF. CDR3 DNA sequence: TGTGCCAGTAGTATAGACGGGGGACCCTACAATGAGCAGTTCTTC.

This chain links TRBV7-9 with TRBJ1-4; D gene uncertain. Germline CDR1 SEHNR, CDR2 FQNEAQ (reference sequence). The CDR3 length is 15 residues. V lost 4 bases, J lost 7 bases, and 16 bases lay in between. CDR3 nucleotides: TGTGCCAGCAGCTCTTCAGGCATGAGTGGTGAAAAACTGTTTTTT. This gives the protein CASSSSGMSGEKLFF.

The chain joins TRBV6-5 to TRBJ2-3; no firm D call. Trimming removed 2 bases at V and 6 bases at J, with 12 bases between. CDR1 is MNHEY, CDR2 SVGAGI, per germline. This CDR3 region has 14 residues. The CDR3 is CASSYLGAPDTQYF. The CDR3 DNA sequence: TGTGCCAGCAGTTACCTCGGTGCCCCGGATACGCAGTATTTT.

V is TRBV7-2 and J is TRBJ1-4; 11 bases match TRBD1. This CDR3 is 15 amino acids long. The trim removed 5 bases at V and 7 bases at J, leaving 6 bases unmatched. Germline V lookup: CDR1 SGHTA, CDR2 FQGNSA. The CDR3 DNA reads as TGTGCCAGCAGCCTGGCCGGGACAGGGGGTGAAAAACTGTTTTTT. Amino acids: CASSLAGTGGEKLFF.

The chain uses TRBV7-8 and TRBJ2-7; the match to TRBD2 covers 8 bases. J lost 2 bases, V lost 5 bases, and 5 bases had no gene match. Germline V gene data show CDR1 as SGHVS and CDR2 as FQNEAQ. The CDR3 spans 14 residues. CDR3 bases: TGTGCCAGCAGCGATAGCGGGGTTCCCTACGAGCAGTACGTC. Amino acid sequence: CASSDSGVPYEQYV.

This clone occurred once. CDR3 protein: CASSSTAENTEAFF. CDR3 coding DNA: TGTGCCAGCAGCTCTACAGCGGAGAACACTGAAGCTTTCTTT. The V gene is TRBV7-8, the J gene TRBJ1-1; D not certain. The CDR3 consists of 14 residues. Germline-derived CDR1 and CDR2 are SGHVS and FQNEAQ. V lost 4 bases and J lost 1, with 10 bases in between.

There are a few counts of this clone. The chain couples TRBV19 to TRBJ1-5; maybe TRBD1 (6 bases). CDR3 size: 14 residues. Trimming removed 8 bases at V and 1 base at J, with 12 bases between. Germline CDR1 LNHDA, CDR2 SQIVND (reference sequence). The CDR3 here is CASWAGESNQPQHF. The DNA for the CDR3 is TGTGCCAGTTGGGCAGGGGAGAGCAATCAGCCCCAGCATTTT. The full variable domain, completed using reference TRBV19 and TRBJ1-5, is DGGITQSPKYLFRKEGQNVTLSCEQNLNHDAMYWYRQDPGQGLRLIYYSQIVNDFQKGDIAEGYSVSREKKESFPLTVTSAQKNPTAFYLCASWAGESNQPQHFGDGTRLSIL.

This rearrangement joins TRBV11-2 to TRBJ1-1; 7 bases map to TRBD1. The V segment lost 5 bases and the J segment 1 base; nucleotides outside the gene matches: 7. Germline V CDR1 and CDR2: SGHAT, FQNNGV. The length of the CDR3 is 15 residues. CDR3 amino acids: CASSLPGQTNTEAFF. The CDR3 nucleotides read TGTGCCAGCAGCCTCCCGGGACAGACGAACACTGAAGCTTTCTTT.

The J gene is TRBJ2-7, the V gene TRBV9; 7 nucleotides match TRBD2. V lost 7 bases to trimming and J lost 0 bases; unmatched junction nucleotides: 10. The CDR3 has 15 residues. Per germline, CDR1 SGDLS and CDR2 YYNGEE. Written as DNA, the CDR3 is TGTGCCAGCGCTCGGGAGGACTCGGGCTCCTACGAGCAGTACTTC. It translates to CASAREDSGSYEQYF.

J is TRBJ2-1 and V is TRBV7-3; 10 bases line up with TRBD1. V dropped 3 bases and J dropped 7; count of bases not matched to a gene: 6. The CDR3 is 15 amino acids. Germline CDR1 SGHTA, CDR2 FQGTGA. This chain's CDR3 is CASSFGTGAVNEQFF. CDR3 coding DNA: TGTGCCAGCAGCTTCGGGACAGGGGCGGTGAATGAGCAGTTCTTC. Supplemented by reference TRBV7-3 and TRBJ2-1, the full variable domain reads GAGVSQTPSNKVTEKGKYVELRCDPISGHTALYWYRQSLGQGPEFLIYFQGTGAADDSGLPNDRFFAVRPEGSVSTLKIQRTERGDSAVYLCASSFGTGAVNEQFFGPGTRLTVL.

The chain is built from TRBV6-6 and TRBJ1-2; no clear D gene. Looked up from germline, CDR1 is MNHNY and CDR2 is SVGAGI (reference sequence). There are 16 residues in the CDR3. V lost 7 bases and J lost 6, with 24 bases in between. In DNA, the CDR3 is TGTGCCAGCACCCAACCCGGTATAGCCGTAGGCGATGGCTACACCTTC. It codes for CASTQPGIAVGDGYTF.

V and J are TRBV6-1 and TRBJ2-7; possibly TRBD2 for D (6 bases). The CDR3 runs to 13 residues. Germline lookup yields CDR1 MNHNS and CDR2 SASEGT. Trimming cost V 6 bases and J 4 bases, with 13 bases left between them. Here the CDR3 reads CASRRDSTYEQYF. CDR3 coding DNA: TGTGCCAGCAGGAGGGACTCCACTTACGAGCAGTACTTC.

V and J are TRBV7-8 and TRBJ1-2, with no clear D. Trimming removed 2 bases at V and 6 bases at J, with 13 bases between. Germline CDR1 and CDR2: SGHVS and FQNEAQ. The CDR3 sequence is 14 residues long. CDR3 protein: CASSLISGDNGYTF. The CDR3 DNA reads as TGTGCCAGCAGCTTAATTTCGGGAGACAATGGCTACACCTTC.

In regard to this clone: The same CDR3 also results from other DNA sequences found in this sample. The rearrangement links TRBV7-3 to TRBJ2-1; the match to TRBD2 covers 11 bases. CDR1 and CDR2 (germline): SGHTA, FQGTGA. The CDR3 contains 15 residues. The trim removed 1 base at V and 7 bases at J, leaving 3 bases unmatched. As DNA, the CDR3 is TGTGCCAGCAGCTTAATAGCGGGGGGGTTAAATGAGCAGTTCTTC. It specifies CASSLIAGGLNEQFF.

The V gene is TRBV6-1, the J gene TRBJ2-5; unclear D gene. V lost 5 bases and J 2 bases, leaving 12 bases between the germline ends. Germline values: CDR1 MNHNS, CDR2 SASEGT. The length of the CDR3 is 14 residues. In nucleotides, the CDR3 is TGTGCCAGCAGTTTGACCGGGTCGCAAGAGACCCAGTACTTC. Encoded protein: CASSLTGSQETQYF.

This chain joins TRBV2 and TRBJ2-7; TRBD1 matches 10 bases. V shed 7 bases and J 12 bases; nucleotides not matched to a gene: 15. Looked up from germline, CDR1 is SNHLY and CDR2 is FYNNEI. This CDR3 is 14 amino acids long. The DNA of the CDR3 is TGTGCCAGCATCCCGGGACAGGGGCCCCCTATGGGGTACTTC. This codes for CASIPGQGPPMGYF.

The chain couples TRBV27 to TRBJ1-5; no reliable D call. The CDR3 has 14 amino acids. Trimming stripped 5 bases from V and 3 bases from J, with 11 bases between. Germline CDR1 is MNHEY and CDR2 is SMNVEV (reference sequence). In nucleotides, the CDR3 is TGTGCCAGCAGTAAAGGACTTTACAATCAGCCCCAGCATTTT. The encoded protein is CASSKGLYNQPQHF.